What follows are 9 T cell receptor beta chains derived from one specimen sequenced in a study of blood T cell repertoires in COVID-19. Produced via immunoSEQ multiplex PCR; TCRdb's table is partial and in-frame only. Among 200,000 or so clones, roughly nine tenths were seen once, and the ten largest hold 10% to 11%. The sample taken for sequencing was PBMCs or T cells enriched from blood (not recorded which). These receptors originate from a young man who had recovered from COVID-19.

This clone has just one count. The chain uses TRBV27 and TRBJ2-5; 8 positions match TRBD2. Per germline, CDR1 MNHEY and CDR2 SMNVEV (reference sequence). This CDR3 spans 13 amino acids. V dropped 3 bases and J dropped 9; count of bases not matched to a gene: 6. CDR3 amino acids: CASSFSLGGAQYF. The CDR3 DNA sequence: TGTGCCAGCAGTTTTTCCCTCGGGGGGGCCCAGTACTTC.

CDR3 sequence (DNA): TGCGCCAGCAGCTTGAGCCCTATAAGCACAGATACGCAGTATTTT. This encodes CASSLSPISTDTQYF. The V call is TRBV5-1, the J call TRBJ2-3; D gene ambiguous. Per the germline V gene, CDR1 is SGHRS and CDR2 is YFSETQ. The CDR3 sequence is 15 residues long. V was clipped by 1 base and J by 0 bases, with 9 bases between them.

The chain carries TRBV7-3 and TRBJ1-2, with 10 bases identical to TRBD1. The CDR3 is 16 residues long. After removal of 5 bases from V and 7 bases from J, the junction contained 13 bases not matched to a gene. CDR1 is SGHTA and CDR2 is FQGTGA in the germline V gene. The CDR3 is CASSLSGGGTGVGYTF. The CDR3 DNA reads as TGTGCCAGCAGCCTCTCCGGTGGCGGGACAGGGGTTGGCTACACCTTC.

This rearrangement joins TRBV11-2 to TRBJ2-1; D call uncertain. Germline CDR1 is SGHAT and CDR2 is FQNNGV. There are 11 residues in the CDR3. Trimming shortened V by 8 bases and J by 4 bases, and 6 bases separated the two germline ends. The CDR3 DNA reads TGTGCCAGCGAAGCTTACAATGAGCAGTTCTTC. This encodes CASEAYNEQFF. Using reference TRBV11-2 and TRBJ2-1 for the parts outside the CDR3, the full variable domain is EAGVAQSPRYKIIEKRQSVAFWCNPISGHATLYWYQQILGQGPKLLIQFQNNGVVDDSQLPKDRFSAERLKGVDSTLKIQPAKLEDSAVYLCASEAYNEQFFGPGTRLTVL.

As regards this clone: The sample has other DNA sequences that encode this CDR3 too. The gene calls are TRBV9 and TRBJ2-3, with a weak D call TRBD1 (6 bases). The germline gives CDR1 SGDLS, CDR2 YYNGEE. Trimming took 3 bases from V and 6 from J, leaving 8 bases between them. The CDR3 sequence is 12 residues long. The chain's CDR3 is CASSAQGDTQYF. Written as DNA, the CDR3 is TGTGCCAGCAGCGCACAGGGCGATACGCAGTATTTT.

The gene calls are TRBV11-1 and TRBJ2-1; 13 bases align to TRBD2. CDR3 length equals 15 residues. The J segment lost 9 bases and the V segment lost 1 base, leaving 3 bases of the junction unmatched. Germline lookup yields CDR1 SGHAT and CDR2 FQDESV (reference sequence). DNA of the CDR3: TGTGCCAGCAGCTTAGGGACTAGCGGGAGTGGTGAGCAGTTCTTC. This translates into CASSLGTSGSGEQFF.

The V gene is TRBV5-8, the J gene TRBJ2-1, with D maybe TRBD2 (5 bases). V dropped 5 bases and J dropped 3 bases, with 9 bases sitting between them. CDR3 length: 13 amino acids. Germline CDR1 reads SGHTS; CDR2 reads YDEGEE. The CDR3 reads CASREGYYNEQFF. The CDR3 DNA is TGTGCCAGCAGAGAGGGCTACTACAATGAGCAGTTCTTC.

V gene TRBV7-2 combines with J gene TRBJ2-2; 7 bases agree with TRBD2. Germline V gives CDR1 SGHTA, CDR2 FQGNSA. CDR3 length equals 16 residues. V lost 5 bases to trimming and J lost 1 base; unmatched junction nucleotides: 7. CDR3 residues: CASSPRGGGNTGELFF. CDR3 nucleotide sequence: TGTGCCAGCAGCCCCCGTGGCGGGGGGAACACCGGGGAGCTGTTTTTT.

This clone was seen at least ten times. The J gene is TRBJ1-2, the V gene TRBV6-5; 8 nucleotides align to TRBD1. Germline CDR1 reads MNHEY; CDR2 reads SVGAGI. CDR3 length: 13 residues. Trimming took 7 bases from V and 4 from J; bases not matched to a gene: 5. In DNA form, the CDR3 reads TGTGCCAGCAACTCAGGGGGCACCTATGGCTACACCTTC. Protein sequence: CASNSGGTYGYTF.